These 21 T cell receptor beta chains share one sample of origin, sequenced in a study of shared clonotypes between healthy human individuals. This table comes from immunoSEQ multiplex PCR, and its TCRdb copy is limited to in-frame clones, with some not included. The sample has about 480,000 clones; 60% to 80% are singletons. The sequencing input was PBMCs. These receptors were obtained from a woman in her forties in good health. Some clones in this sample may be carry-over from other donors' samples.

This clone was observed once. The CDR3 protein is CASSLARTQGEKLFF. The CDR3 nucleotides are TGTGCCAGCAGCTTAGCCAGGACCCAGGGGGAAAAACTGTTTTTT. V and J are TRBV7-2 and TRBJ1-4; tentative D call: TRBD1 (6 bases). V lost 0 bases and J lost 8, with 13 bases in between. The CDR3 runs to 15 residues. CDR1 and CDR2 from the germline V gene are SGHTA and FQGNSA.

This clone was counted between two and nine times. This chain connects TRBV2 to TRBJ2-4, with D possibly being TRBD1 (5 bases). V shed 1 base and J shed 0 bases, with 10 bases lying between them. CDR1 and CDR2 from the germline V gene are SNHLY and FYNNEI. This CDR3 contains 16 residues. The CDR3 sequence: CASSEGQSLAKNIQYF. The CDR3 DNA follows: TGTGCCAGCAGTGAAGGACAGTCACTAGCCAAAAACATTCAGTACTTC.

This chain connects TRBV25-1 to TRBJ1-1; D not certain. CDR3 size: 15 residues. Germline V CDR1 and CDR2: MGHDK, SYGVNS. Between the trimmed V and J ends, which lost 2 bases and 2 bases, there was a span of 12 bases. CDR3 nucleotide sequence: TGTGCCAGCAGTGAAGTGGGCAGTATAAACACTGAAGCTTTCTTT. This encodes CASSEVGSINTEAFF.

This clone was observed at least ten times. The rearrangement uses TRBV28 and TRBJ2-7; 11 bases align to TRBD1. This CDR3 contains 17 residues. V gave up 2 bases and J gave up 3 bases; unmatched junction bases: 9. Per germline, CDR1 MDHEN and CDR2 SYDVKM. The CDR3, as DNA: TGTGCCAGCAGTTTAGGCGATTGGACAGGGGGCTACTACGAGCAGTACTTC. It yields the protein CASSLGDWTGGYYEQYF.

The chain combines TRBV29-1 with TRBJ1-1; 9 nucleotides agree with TRBD1. Per the germline V gene, CDR1 is SQVTM and CDR2 is ANQGSEA. This CDR3 has 13 amino acids. The V segment lost 7 bases and the J segment 1 base; nucleotides outside the gene matches: 4. CDR3 DNA: TGCAGCGCAGGACAGGGGCCGAACACTGAAGCTTTCTTT. This encodes CSAGQGPNTEAFF.

CDR3 sequence: CASSLPSGRALDEQFF. The CDR3 nucleotides are TGTGCCAGCAGTTTGCCTAGCGGGAGGGCCTTAGATGAGCAGTTCTTC. The J gene is TRBJ2-1, the V gene TRBV28; 12 nucleotides align to TRBD2. CDR3 size: 16 residues. The germline CDR1 and CDR2 sequences are MDHEN and SYDVKM. The ends lost 3 bases at V and 8 bases at J; junction bases unmatched: 8.

The table lists this clone with a few counts. The J gene is TRBJ1-1, the V gene TRBV28; D is unresolved. The V gene's germline CDR1 is MDHEN and CDR2 SYDVKM. The germline V and J ends were trimmed by 4 bases and 3 bases, with 9 bases remaining between them. This CDR3 has 13 amino acids. CDR3 nucleotide sequence: TGTGCCAGCAGTTCCGGGTTTGACACTGAAGCTTTCTTT. Translated: CASSSGFDTEAFF.

This clone was detected many times. The rearrangement links TRBV14 to TRBJ1-2; D is perhaps TRBD1 (5 bases). CDR3 size: 11 residues. The germline V gene has CDR1 SGHDN and CDR2 FVKESK. CDR3 in amino acids: CGRSGGYGYTF. The DNA for the CDR3 is TGTGGTAGGTCGGGGGGCTATGGCTACACCTTC.

The genes are TRBV5-6 and TRBJ2-7; 8 bases are a match to TRBD1. The CDR3 has 16 residues. Trimming cost V 4 bases and J 4 bases; bases outside gene matches: 13. CDR1 is SGHDT, CDR2 YYEEEE, per germline. This chain's CDR3 is CASSPLSLGQGYEQYF. The CDR3 region has the DNA TGTGCCAGCAGCCCACTCTCTCTAGGACAGGGTTACGAGCAGTACTTC.

A note on this clone: This likely stems from a read error, as it lies one base from a far larger clone. The chain is built from TRBV5-6 and TRBJ1-1; a possible D gene is TRBD1 (5 bases). The CDR3 is 14 amino acids. Germline lookup yields CDR1 SGHDT and CDR2 YYEEEE. The CDR3 nucleotides read TGTACCAGCAGCCCTCGAGGGGCTTGGACTGAAGCTTTCTTT. It yields the protein CTSSPRGAWTEAFF.

The V gene is TRBV4-3, the J gene TRBJ1-1, with D maybe TRBD1 (5 bases). V was pared by 3 bases and J by 4 bases, with 15 bases between. Looked up from germline, CDR1 is LGHNA and CDR2 is YSLEER. The CDR3 is 15 residues long. CDR3 DNA: TGCGCCAGCAGCCAGGGCCAGGGTGTAACCACTGAAGCTTTCTTT. Translating it yields CASSQGQGVTTEAFF.

The chain is built from TRBV4-3 and TRBJ2-3, with TRBD2 matching 11 bases. Germline V gives CDR1 LGHNA, CDR2 YSLEER. The CDR3 runs 16 residues. Trimming took 1 base from V and 9 from J; bases not matched to a gene: 9. The CDR3 protein is CASSQGIAGGPSTQYF. CDR3 coding DNA: TGCGCCAGCAGCCAAGGTATAGCGGGAGGGCCCAGCACGCAGTATTTT.

This clone was recorded once. The chain uses TRBV6-5 and TRBJ1-6; no reliable D call. The CDR3 runs to 13 residues. Per the germline V gene, CDR1 is MNHEY and CDR2 is SVGAGI. The ends were cut back, 8 bases at V and 8 bases at J, with 13 bases in the middle. Written as DNA, the CDR3 is TGTGCCAGCCGGTCCTTCCGGGATTCACCCCTCCACTTT. Translated, it gives CASRSFRDSPLHF.

This chain links TRBV15 with TRBJ2-1; 11 bases fit TRBD2. The CDR3 has 15 residues. Trimming at V came to 0 bases and at J to 10 bases, leaving 5 bases not matched to a gene. Germline V gene data show CDR1 as LNHNV and CDR2 as YYDKDF (reference sequence). CDR3: CATSRETSGAYEQFF. The CDR3, as DNA: TGTGCCACCAGCAGAGAGACTAGCGGGGCCTACGAGCAGTTCTTC.

This clone occurred many times. V gene TRBV18 combines with J gene TRBJ2-7, with 11 bases that match TRBD2. The V and J ends lost 0 bases and 6 bases, in that order; junction bases with no gene match: 7. Germline lookup yields CDR1 KGHSH and CDR2 LQKENI. CDR3 length: 16 amino acids. CDR3 sequence: CASSPPVAGGRAEQYF. The CDR3 bases are TGTGCCAGCTCACCACCGGTAGCGGGAGGGCGGGCCGAGCAGTACTTC.

V gene TRBV27 combines with J gene TRBJ1-5; 7 bases are a match to TRBD1. Trimming cost V 4 bases and J 8 bases; bases outside gene matches: 8. The CDR3 runs 14 residues. Germline V gene sequence: CDR1 MNHEY, CDR2 SMNVEV (reference sequence). The CDR3 region is CASSSAGGREPQHF. The CDR3 DNA reads TGTGCCAGCAGTTCCGCAGGGGGGCGGGAGCCCCAGCATTTT.

This rearrangement joins TRBV25-1 to TRBJ2-1; TRBD2 matches at 7 bases. V shed 1 base, J shed 3 bases, and the junction held 6 bases outside the gene matches. Germline lookup yields CDR1 MGHDK and CDR2 SYGVNS. The CDR3 has 16 residues. CDR3 region: CASSELWTRVYNEQFF. In DNA, the CDR3 is TGTGCCAGCAGTGAATTGTGGACTAGGGTCTACAATGAGCAGTTCTTC.

V is TRBV7-2 and J is TRBJ1-1; 9 nucleotides line up with TRBD1. The CDR3 is made up of 13 amino acids. J gave up 7 bases and V 7 bases, and 7 bases lay outside the gene matches. Germline V gene data show CDR1 as SGHTA and CDR2 as FQGNSA. This CDR3 is CASISRQGVEAFF. CDR3 coding DNA: TGTGCCAGCATCTCGAGACAGGGGGTTGAAGCTTTCTTT. Combining the CDR3 with reference TRBV7-2 and TRBJ1-1 gives the whole variable domain GAGVSQSPSNKVTEKGKDVELRCDPISGHTALYWYRQSLGQGLEFLIYFQGNSAPDKSGLPSDRFSAERTGGSVSTLTIQRTQQEDSAVYLCASISRQGVEAFFGQGTRLTVV.

To note about this clone: This same CDR3 is encoded by further DNA sequences in the sample. The V gene is TRBV5-1, the J gene TRBJ2-3; D possibly corresponds to TRBD1 (6 bases). V was shortened by 0 bases and J by 3 bases, with 8 bases between the two germline ends. This CDR3 has 14 residues. CDR1 and CDR2 from the germline V gene are SGHRS and YFSETQ. CDR3 DNA sequence: TGCGCCAGCAGCTTGGGGACAGCGACAGATACGCAGTATTTT. It yields the protein CASSLGTATDTQYF.

The gene calls are TRBV11-3 and TRBJ2-1, with a tentative D call TRBD2 (6 bases). CDR3 length: 12 amino acids. Looked up from germline, CDR1 is SGHNT and CDR2 is YENEEA. V was shortened by 1 base and J by 10 bases, with 8 bases between the two germline ends. In DNA, the CDR3 is TGTGCCAGCAGCTTAGGGGGGGACGAGCAGTTCTTC. It codes for CASSLGGDEQFF.

The chain recombines TRBV18 with TRBJ1-3; D remains unclear. Trimming removed 6 bases at V and 0 bases at J, with 15 bases between. The CDR3 length is 16 residues. Germline CDR1 is KGHSH and CDR2 is LQKENI. The CDR3 loop is CASSTGGPSSGNTIYF. CDR3 DNA sequence: TGTGCCAGCTCTACGGGCGGCCCTAGCTCTGGAAACACCATATATTTT. Together with reference TRBV18 and TRBJ1-3, the CDR3 gives the full variable domain: NAGVMQNPRHLVRRRGQEARLRCSPMKGHSHVYWYRQLPEEGLKFMVYLQKENIIDESGMPKERFSAEFPKEGPSILRIQQVVRGDSAAYFCASSTGGPSSGNTIYFGEGSWLTVV.